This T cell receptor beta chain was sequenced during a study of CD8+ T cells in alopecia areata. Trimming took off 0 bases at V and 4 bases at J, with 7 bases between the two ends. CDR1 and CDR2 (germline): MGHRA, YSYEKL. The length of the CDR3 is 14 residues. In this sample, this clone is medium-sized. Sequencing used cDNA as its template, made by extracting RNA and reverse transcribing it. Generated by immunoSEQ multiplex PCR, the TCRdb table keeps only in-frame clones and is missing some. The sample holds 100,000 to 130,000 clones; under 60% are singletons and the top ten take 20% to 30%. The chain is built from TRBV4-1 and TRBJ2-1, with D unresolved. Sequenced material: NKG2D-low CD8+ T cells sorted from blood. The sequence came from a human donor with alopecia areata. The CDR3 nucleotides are TGCGCCAGCAGCCAAGACATTAAATACAATGAGCAGTTCTTC. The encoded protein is CASSQDIKYNEQFF.